These 9 T cell receptor beta chains originate from one sample sequenced in a study of control samples from healthy donors and cancer patients. Clones were sequenced by immunoSEQ multiplex PCR, and TCRdb holds only the in-frame ones, with some missing. Of about 54,000 clones listed, approximately 95% are singletons. Sequencing was performed on blood. The receptors originated from a woman in her 30s in good health.

V and J are TRBV9 and TRBJ1-6; tentative D call: TRBD1 (6 bases). With 4 bases removed from V and 8 bases from J, the gap between germline ends came to 16 bases. Germline-derived CDR1 and CDR2 are SGDLS and YYNGEE. The CDR3 has 15 residues. This CDR3 is CASSPHREEDSPLHF. The CDR3 DNA reads as TGTGCCAGCAGCCCGCACAGGGAGGAGGATTCACCCCTCCACTTT.

This rearrangement joins TRBV5-4 to TRBJ2-7; 11 bases map to TRBD2. Per germline, CDR1 SGHNT and CDR2 YYREEE (reference sequence). After removal of 3 bases from V and 0 bases from J, the junction contained 2 bases not matched to a gene. The CDR3 is 15 amino acids. The CDR3 DNA reads TGTGCCAGCAGCTCTAGCGGGAGGACCTCCTACGAGCAGTACTTC. Amino acids: CASSSSGRTSYEQYF.

The chain links TRBV30 to TRBJ1-5, with D maybe TRBD1 (6 bases). With 5 bases removed from V and 0 bases from J, the gap between germline ends came to 8 bases. There are 13 residues in the CDR3. Germline CDR1 reads GTSNPN; CDR2 reads SVGIG (reference sequence). CDR3 amino acids: CAWGQYSNQPQHF. As DNA, the CDR3 is TGTGCCTGGGGACAGTATAGCAATCAGCCCCAGCATTTT. The full variable domain, completed using reference TRBV30 and TRBJ1-5, is SQTIHQWPATLVQPVGSPLSLECTVEGTSNPNLYWYRQAAGRGLQLLFYSVGIGQISSEVPQNLSASRPQDRQFILSSKKLLLSDSGFYLCAWGQYSNQPQHFGDGTRLSIL.

The rearrangement links TRBV6-5 to TRBJ2-7, with a weak D call TRBD2 (5 bases). CDR1 and CDR2 (germline): MNHEY, SVGAGI. V was clipped by 7 bases and J by 2 bases, with 18 bases between them. There are 15 residues in the CDR3. CDR3 bases: TGTGCCAGCAAGCCGATGGAGGACGAGACCTACGAGCAGTACTTC. Its translation is CASKPMEDETYEQYF.

This chain joins TRBV28 and TRBJ1-1, with TRBD1 matching over 10 bases. This CDR3 has 12 amino acids. Trimming at V came to 8 bases and at J to 7 bases, leaving 4 bases not matched to a gene. Germline CDR1 reads MDHEN; CDR2 reads SYDVKM. The CDR3 DNA reads as TGTGCCAGCTGGGACAGGGGAATTGAAGCTTTCTTT. Amino acids: CASWDRGIEAFF.

The rearrangement links TRBV30 to TRBJ1-4; D remains unclear. V shed 3 bases and J shed 7 bases, with 12 bases lying between them. CDR1 is GTSNPN and CDR2 is SVGIG in the germline V gene (reference sequence). The CDR3 contains 13 residues. The DNA of the CDR3 is TGTGCCTGGAGCCAGATACGGAGTGAAAAACTGTTTTTT. Its protein product is CAWSQIRSEKLFF.

This rearrangement joins TRBV19 to TRBJ1-5; a weak D match, TRBD1 (6 bases). V shed 7 bases and J shed 4 bases, with 20 bases lying between them. The CDR3 totals 16 residues. The germline CDR1 and CDR2 sequences are LNHDA and SQIVND (reference sequence). The CDR3 loop reads CASTPRQAGRNQPQHF. In DNA, the CDR3 is TGTGCCAGTACCCCCCGACAGGCCGGCAGGAATCAGCCCCAGCATTTT.

The genes are TRBV18 and TRBJ1-1, with D perhaps TRBD1 (6 bases). Germline CDR1 and CDR2: KGHSH and LQKENI. V dropped 0 bases and J dropped 8 bases, with 7 bases sitting between them. This CDR3 region has 12 residues. The CDR3 here is CASSPPGGEAFF. In DNA form, the CDR3 reads TGTGCCAGCTCACCACCCGGGGGCGAAGCTTTCTTT.

The genes are TRBV15 and TRBJ2-5; D gene ambiguous. The V gene lost 0 bases and the J gene lost 5 bases, with 10 bases spanning the gap. The CDR3 sequence is 14 residues long. Germline V gives CDR1 LNHNV, CDR2 YYDKDF (reference sequence). The CDR3 DNA is TGTGCCACCAGCAGAGAAAGGGAATCGGAGACCCAGTACTTC. Translation gives CATSRERESETQYF.